These 20 T cell receptor beta chains were all obtained from the same sample, sequenced in a study of blood T cell repertoires in COVID-19 (dated by TCRdb to about 2020). The method was the immunoSEQ multiplex PCR assay. The table comes from immuneACCESS by way of TCRdb, which keeps in-frame sequences with V and J called. Part of the clones is missing from these tables; in studies checked, under half for an unresolved V gene and the rest for unknown reasons. This sample has about 55,000 clones in its table, and 80% to 95% of those were observed once. Jointly, the top ten make up approximately 15% of the sample. The sequencing input was peripheral blood. These receptors all stem from a human donor with active COVID-19. The donor label of this sample is uncertain.

The V and J genes are TRBV29-1 and TRBJ1-1, with 7 nucleotides matching TRBD1. This CDR3 contains 13 residues. Germline assignment: CDR1 SQVTM and CDR2 ANQGSEA. With 7 bases clipped from V and 3 bases from J, the junction kept 8 bases outside the gene matches. The CDR3 sequence is CSAYTGDHTEAFF. The CDR3 DNA reads TGCAGCGCCTACACAGGGGACCACACTGAAGCTTTCTTT.

CDR3 bases: TGTGCCAGCAGCCGACAGGGTAGAGAGACCCAGTACTTC. It encodes CASSRQGRETQYF. The V and J genes are TRBV3-1 (or the pseudogene TRBV3-2) and TRBJ2-5, with TRBD1 matching 7 bases. From germline, CDR1 is LGHDT and CDR2 YNNKEL (reference sequence). V lost 4 bases and J lost 4; bases outside the gene matches: 3. The CDR3 has 13 residues.

To note about this clone: One end of the junction is discordant with germline, which a read error may explain. The V and J genes are TRBV25-1 and TRBJ1-1, with 9 nucleotides matching TRBD1. The CDR3 has 15 amino acids. Germline lookup yields CDR1 MGHDK and CDR2 SYGVNS. In DNA, the CDR3 is TGTGCCACCAGTCAACAGGGGGCAAGTCACACTGAAGCTTTCTTT. It yields the protein CATSQQGASHTEAFF.

This clone was observed a single time. The chain is built from TRBV2 and TRBJ2-1, with D perhaps matching TRBD1 (6 bases). CDR3 size: 12 residues. Trimming left V 6 bases short and J 3 bases short, with 6 bases between. The germline gives CDR1 SNHLY, CDR2 FYNNEI. This chain's CDR3 is CASRGHYNEQFF. The CDR3 DNA is TGTGCCAGCAGGGGACACTACAATGAGCAGTTCTTC. Full variable domain (remainder filled in from reference TRBV2 and TRBJ2-1): EPEVTQTPSHQVTQMGQEVILRCVPISNHLYFYWYRQILGQKVEFLVSFYNNEISEKSEIFDDQFSVERPDGSNFTLKIRSTKLEDSAMYFCASRGHYNEQFFGPGTRLTVL.

This chain links TRBV9 with TRBJ2-5; TRBD2 might be the D (5 bases). The V end was cut by 3 bases, the J end by 3 bases, with 9 bases between. The germline CDR1 and CDR2 sequences are SGDLS and YYNGEE. The CDR3 covers 13 residues. The CDR3: CASSARTEETQYF. The CDR3 DNA sequence: TGTGCCAGCAGCGCACGGACTGAAGAGACCCAGTACTTC.

The rearrangement links TRBV13 to TRBJ1-6, with unresolved D. CDR1 PRHDT and CDR2 FYEKMQ come from the germline V gene (reference sequence). Trimming left V 6 bases short and J 3 bases short, with 9 bases between. CDR3 length: 14 residues. This CDR3 reads CASSQGSYNSPLHF. Written as DNA, the CDR3 is TGTGCCAGCAGTCAAGGGAGCTATAATTCACCCCTCCACTTT. Full variable domain (remainder filled in from reference TRBV13 and TRBJ1-6): AAGVIQSPRHLIKEKRETATLKCYPIPRHDTVYWYQQGPGQDPQFLISFYEKMQSDKGSIPDRFSAQQFSDYHSELNMSSLELGDSALYFCASSQGSYNSPLHFGNGTRLTVT.

The CDR3 region is CASSLTSEATGELFF. In nucleotides, the CDR3 is TGCGCCAGCAGTCTGACTAGCGAGGCCACCGGGGAGCTGTTTTTT. The chain combines TRBV10-1 with TRBJ2-2, with TRBD2 matching 8 bases. In germline, CDR1 is WNHNN, CDR2 SYGVQD (reference sequence). This CDR3 comprises 15 residues. With 5 bases clipped from V and 4 bases from J, the junction kept 6 bases outside the gene matches.

The V call is TRBV7-2, the J call TRBJ2-7; D is perhaps TRBD2 (7 bases). Trimming left V 7 bases short and J 2 bases short, with 27 bases between. Germline CDR1 reads SGHTA; CDR2 reads FQGNSA. The CDR3 is 18 residues long. CDR3 bases: TGTGCCAGCACCCCGGGGGGCGGGGAAACCCGCCACACCTACGAGCAGTACGTC. Its protein is CASTPGGGETRHTYEQYV.

The rearrangement joins TRBV7-3 to TRBJ2-2, with D possibly being TRBD1 (5 bases). The CDR3 has 15 residues. From germline, CDR1 is SGHTA and CDR2 FQGTGA. Trimming cost V 3 bases and J 0 bases, with 8 bases left between them. The CDR3 sequence: CASSLGPANTGELFF. DNA for the CDR3: TGTGCCAGCAGCTTGGGGCCCGCGAACACCGGGGAGCTGTTTTTT.

The chain carries TRBV11-2 and TRBJ1-1; a weak D match, TRBD1 (6 bases). CDR1 is SGHAT, CDR2 FQNNGV, per germline. Deletions cut 1 base from V and 4 bases from J, with 10 bases between. This CDR3 is built from 14 residues. CDR3 protein: CASSLAQGSTEAFF. The CDR3 DNA sequence: TGTGCCAGCAGCTTAGCACAGGGTAGCACTGAAGCTTTCTTT.

The rearrangement uses TRBV6-5 and TRBJ1-1; D call uncertain. The CDR3 covers 12 residues. Trimming cost V 8 bases and J 1 base, with 8 bases left between them. Germline-derived CDR1 and CDR2 are MNHEY and SVGAGI. The CDR3: CASGRGNTEAFF. In nucleotides, the CDR3 is TGTGCCAGCGGTCGGGGGAACACTGAAGCTTTCTTT.

The CDR3 loop reads CASRDPRVNQPQHF. CDR3 in DNA: TGTGCCAGTAGAGACCCCAGGGTCAATCAGCCCCAGCATTTT. The gene calls are TRBV19 and TRBJ1-5; weak D call: TRBD1 (5 bases). The CDR3 covers 14 residues. Trimming cost V 6 bases and J 3 bases, with 12 bases left between them. CDR1 and CDR2 from the germline V gene are LNHDA and SQIVND (reference sequence).

The V gene is TRBV7-2, the J gene TRBJ2-3; the D is unclear. The V end was cut by 5 bases, the J end by 5 bases, with 11 bases between. The CDR3 totals 13 residues. Germline CDR1 is SGHTA and CDR2 is FQGNSA. CDR3 region: CASSTHTGDTQYF. The CDR3 DNA reads as TGTGCCAGCAGCACCCATACGGGAGATACGCAGTATTTT.

This chain joins TRBV27 and TRBJ2-1; 9 positions match TRBD2. The CDR3 is 15 amino acids. Germline V gene data show CDR1 as MNHEY and CDR2 as SMNVEV (reference sequence). The V segment lost 3 bases and the J segment 2 bases; nucleotides outside the gene matches: 2. The CDR3 region has the DNA TGTGCCAGCAGTTTTCGACTAGCGGCCTACAATGAGCAGTTCTTC. Translating it yields CASSFRLAAYNEQFF.

The genes are TRBV19 and TRBJ1-1; no firm D call. V was cut by 0 bases and J by 1 base, with 3 bases left in between. CDR3 size: 13 residues. The germline CDR1 and CDR2 sequences are LNHDA and SQIVND (reference sequence). CDR3 protein: CASSIDGNTEAFF. Here the CDR3 DNA reads TGTGCCAGTAGTATAGACGGGAACACTGAAGCTTTCTTT.

The DNA for the CDR3 is TGTGCCAGCAGCTTAGGGGGTGGAGGGAACTCCTACGAGCAGTACTTC. Amino acids: CASSLGGGGNSYEQYF. The rearrangement links TRBV11-3 to TRBJ2-7; maybe TRBD2 (6 bases). V was pared by 1 base and J by 0 bases, with 13 bases between. Germline V gene sequence: CDR1 SGHNT, CDR2 YENEEA. CDR3 size: 16 residues.

The chain links TRBV6-6 to TRBJ2-7; D possibly corresponds to TRBD2 (7 bases). The CDR3 totals 13 residues. Germline CDR1 reads MNHNY; CDR2 reads SVGAGI (reference sequence). V dropped 5 bases and J dropped 4 bases, with 12 bases sitting between them. The CDR3 DNA is TGTGCCAGCAGTCGAGGGGGGGGGTACGAGCAGTACGTC. As protein: CASSRGGGYEQYV.

The V and J genes are TRBV7-8 and TRBJ1-3; 10 bases match TRBD1. The CDR3 covers 16 residues. With 5 bases clipped from V and 2 bases from J, the junction kept 6 bases outside the gene matches. Germline V lookup: CDR1 SGHVS, CDR2 FQNEAQ. In nucleotides, the CDR3 is TGTGCCAGCAGCATTAGAGGACAGGGGGCTGGAAACACCATATATTTT. Translated: CASSIRGQGAGNTIYF.

The chain uses TRBV11-2 and TRBJ2-2; D is unclear. CDR3 length: 13 residues. The germline gives CDR1 SGHAT, CDR2 FQNNGV. The V end lost 6 bases, the J end lost 5 bases, and 10 bases lay between the germline ends. CDR3 region: CASSPTSTGELFF. CDR3 nucleotide sequence: TGTGCCAGCAGTCCCACATCTACCGGGGAGCTGTTTTTT. Together with reference TRBV11-2 and TRBJ2-2, the CDR3 gives the full variable domain: EAGVAQSPRYKIIEKRQSVAFWCNPISGHATLYWYQQILGQGPKLLIQFQNNGVVDDSQLPKDRFSAERLKGVDSTLKIQPAKLEDSAVYLCASSPTSTGELFFGEGSRLTVL.

The sample holds a few counts of this clone. CDR3 coding DNA: TGTGCCAGCAGCCAGGGGCAGGGCAGCGGCTACACCTTC. Its protein product is CASSQGQGSGYTF. The V gene is TRBV3-1 (or the pseudogene TRBV3-2), the J gene TRBJ1-2; a weak D match, TRBD1 (5 bases). Trimming removed 3 bases at V and 8 bases at J, with 13 bases between. The CDR3 loop spans 13 amino acids. Germline V CDR1 and CDR2: LGHDT, YNNKEL (reference sequence).